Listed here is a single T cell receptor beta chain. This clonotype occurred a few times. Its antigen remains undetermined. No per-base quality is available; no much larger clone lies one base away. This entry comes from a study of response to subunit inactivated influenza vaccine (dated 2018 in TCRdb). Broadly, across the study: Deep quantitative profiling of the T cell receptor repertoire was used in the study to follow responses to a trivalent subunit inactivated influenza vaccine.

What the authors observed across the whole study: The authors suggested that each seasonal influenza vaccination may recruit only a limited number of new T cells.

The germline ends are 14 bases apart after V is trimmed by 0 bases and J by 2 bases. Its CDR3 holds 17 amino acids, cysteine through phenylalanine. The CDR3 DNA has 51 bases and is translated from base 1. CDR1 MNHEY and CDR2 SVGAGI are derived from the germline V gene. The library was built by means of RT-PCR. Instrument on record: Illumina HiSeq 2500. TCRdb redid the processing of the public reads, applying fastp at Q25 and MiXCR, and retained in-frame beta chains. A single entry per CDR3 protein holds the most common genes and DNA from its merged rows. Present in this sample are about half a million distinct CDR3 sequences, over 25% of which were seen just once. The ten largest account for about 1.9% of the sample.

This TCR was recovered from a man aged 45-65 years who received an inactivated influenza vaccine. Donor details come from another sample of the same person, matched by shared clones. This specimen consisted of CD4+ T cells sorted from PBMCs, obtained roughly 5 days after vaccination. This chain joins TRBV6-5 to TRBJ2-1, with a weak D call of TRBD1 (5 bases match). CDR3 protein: CASSYSNNRRTYNEQFF. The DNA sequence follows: TGTGCCAGCAGTTACTCGAATAACAGGCGGACCTACAATGAGCAGTTCTTC.